This is a list of T cell receptor beta chains from one sample in a study of T cell responses to AZD1222 COVID-19 vaccine. Clones were sequenced by immunoSEQ multiplex PCR, and TCRdb holds only the in-frame ones, with some missing. The profile shows 95,000 to 130,000 clones, about 88% of them singletons. Material: peripheral blood, obtained on day 0 of AZD1222 vaccination. Receptors originate from an adult in good health. The CDR3 runs from the conserved cysteine through the conserved F or W. D genes are given only for firm matches. Clone size is given for some rows only: seen once, a few or many times, or a class if the clone is expanded.

length: 14
D: TRBD1
J: TRBJ1-1
V: TRBV6-5
size: NA
DNA: TGTGCCAGCACGCCGACAGGGCGGAGGACTGAAGCTTTCTTT
CDR3: CASTPTGRRTEAFF

length: 16
D: TRBD2
J: TRBJ2-3
V: TRBV27
size: NA
DNA: TGTGCCAGCTGGGGACTAGCGGGAAGTAGCACAGATACGCAGTATTTT
CDR3: CASWGLAGSSTDTQYF

length: 16
D: TRBD1
J: TRBJ2-1
V: TRBV4-1
size: NA
DNA: TGCGCCAGCAGCCAAAGGGGGCCGGGGCAGAACAATGAGCAGTTCTTC
CDR3: CASSQRGPGQNNEQFF

length: 14
D: NA
J: TRBJ1-2
V: TRBV4-1
size: NA
DNA: TGCGCCAGCACCGTGAGAGTCTCTAACTATGGCTACACCTTC
CDR3: CASTVRVSNYGYTF

length: 12
D: NA
J: TRBJ1-1
V: TRBV2
size: NA
DNA: TGTGCCAGCAGACTAGGTCCGACTGAAGCTTTCTTT
CDR3: CASRLGPTEAFF

length: 16
D: TRBD2
J: TRBJ2-7
V: TRBV3-1/TRBV3-2
size: NA
DNA: TGTGCCAGCAGCCAGCCTACGGCTAGCGGGAACTACGAGCAGTACTTC
CDR3: CASSQPTASGNYEQYF

length: 15
D: NA
J: TRBJ2-2
V: TRBV5-1
size: NA
DNA: TGCGCCAGCAGCTTTTCTGGGGAGGACACCGGGGAGCTGTTTTTT
CDR3: CASSFSGEDTGELFF

length: 15
D: TRBD2
J: TRBJ2-7
V: TRBV6-2/TRBV6-3
size: once
DNA: TGTGCCAGCAGCCTCGGACTAGCGGGGGCCTACGAGCAGTACTTC
CDR3: CASSLGLAGAYEQYF

length: 12
D: NA
J: TRBJ1-1
V: TRBV24-1
size: NA
DNA: TGTGCCACCAGTGATTTTGGGGATGTGGCTTTCTTT
CDR3: CATSDFGDVAFF

length: 16
D: NA
J: TRBJ2-2
V: TRBV24-1
size: NA
DNA: TGTGCCACCCCTCCCGACGGGAGTACGAACACCGGGGAGCTGTTTTTT
CDR3: CATPPDGSTNTGELFF

length: 14
D: TRBD1
J: TRBJ1-1
V: TRBV19
size: NA
DNA: TGTGCCAGTAGTACGGAGACAGGGATCCCTGAAGCTTTCTTT
CDR3: CASSTETGIPEAFF

length: 14
D: TRBD1
J: TRBJ1-1
V: TRBV5-1
size: NA
DNA: TGCGCCAGCAGCCCCGGGACAGGGAACTTAGTAGCTTTCTTT
CDR3: CASSPGTGNLVAFF

length: 12
D: TRBD1
J: TRBJ1-2
V: TRBV2
size: NA
DNA: TGTGCCAGCAGAGGACAGGGGGATGGCTACACCTTC
CDR3: CASRGQGDGYTF

length: 12
D: NA
J: TRBJ2-1
V: TRBV7-9
size: NA
DNA: TGTGCCAGCAGCCTACCCCGGGGGGCTCGGTTCTTC
CDR3: CASSLPRGARFF

length: 17
D: NA
J: TRBJ2-6
V: TRBV9
size: NA
DNA: TGTGCCAACCAGCCGGGACGGTTAGACTCTGGGGCCAACGTCCTGACTTTC
CDR3: CANQPGRLDSGANVLTF

length: 13
D: NA
J: TRBJ1-5
V: TRBV28
size: once
DNA: TGTGCCATGGGGGGCAGGGGCAATCAGCCCCAGCATTTT
CDR3: CAMGGRGNQPQHF

length: 17
D: NA
J: TRBJ1-4
V: TRBV2
size: NA
DNA: TGTGCCAGCAGTGAGGCAGGGCTCAGGGCAACTAATGAAAAACTGTTTTTT
CDR3: CASSEAGLRATNEKLFF

length: 13
D: NA
J: TRBJ2-1
V: TRBV7-7
size: NA
DNA: TGTGCCAGCAGCGTAGGGCTGAACAATGAGCAGTTCTTC
CDR3: CASSVGLNNEQFF

length: 15
D: TRBD1
J: TRBJ2-7
V: TRBV5-4
size: NA
DNA: TGTGCCAGCAGCAAGACAGGGCTAGGGCGCTACGAGCAGTACTTC
CDR3: CASSKTGLGRYEQYF

length: 14
D: TRBD1
J: TRBJ2-1
V: TRBV3-1/TRBV3-2
size: NA
DNA: TGTGCCAGCAGCCGCTTCCAGGGGGCAAATGAGCAGTTCTTC
CDR3: CASSRFQGANEQFF

length: 12
D: NA
J: TRBJ2-7
V: TRBV19
size: NA
DNA: TGTGCCAGTGGAGGACAGTTCTACGAGCAGTACTTC
CDR3: CASGGQFYEQYF

length: 14
D: NA
J: TRBJ1-2
V: TRBV27
size: NA
DNA: TGTGCCAGCAGTTTAGCGGGAAACCCCTATGGCTACACCTTC
CDR3: CASSLAGNPYGYTF

length: 15
D: NA
J: TRBJ2-5
V: TRBV12-5
size: NA
DNA: TGTGCTAGTGGTTTGGCCTCAGGACTTTCAGAGACCCAGTACTTC
CDR3: CASGLASGLSETQYF

length: 15
D: TRBD1
J: TRBJ1-2
V: TRBV6-1
size: NA
DNA: TGTGCCAGCAGTGAAGAGGGACAGGGAGGGTTAGGCTACACCTTC
CDR3: CASSEEGQGGLGYTF

length: 14
D: NA
J: TRBJ2-7
V: TRBV5-1
size: NA
DNA: TGCGCCAGCAGCTTCGCGGGGAGCTCCTACGAGCAGTACTTC
CDR3: CASSFAGSSYEQYF

length: 12
D: TRBD1
J: TRBJ2-4
V: TRBV12-5
size: NA
DNA: TGTGCTAGTGGTTTGTCTCCGGGACAGGTAAACTTC
CDR3: CASGLSPGQVNF

length: 11
D: TRBD1
J: TRBJ1-2
V: TRBV29-1
size: NA
DNA: TGCAGCGGGGAACAGGGGGGTGGCTACACCTTC
CDR3: CSGEQGGGYTF

length: 11
D: NA
J: TRBJ2-7
V: TRBV28
size: NA
DNA: TGTGCCAGGGAAATTCACAAGGAGCAGTACTTC
CDR3: CAREIHKEQYF

length: 15
D: NA
J: TRBJ1-4
V: TRBV6-5
size: NA
DNA: TGTGCCAGCAGTTACAGGGGCCGGGCTAATGAAAAACTGTTTTTT
CDR3: CASSYRGRANEKLFF

length: 15
D: TRBD2
J: TRBJ2-7
V: TRBV7-2
size: NA
DNA: TGTGCCAGCAGCTTATCAGCGGGGAATGACTACGAGCAGTACTTC
CDR3: CASSLSAGNDYEQYF

length: 16
D: NA
J: TRBJ1-1
V: TRBV30
size: NA
DNA: TGTGCCTGGAGTGTACGGTCGGGGCACCGGAACACTGAAGCTTTCTTT
CDR3: CAWSVRSGHRNTEAFF

length: 15
D: TRBD1
J: TRBJ1-4
V: TRBV3-1/TRBV3-2
size: NA
DNA: TGTGCCAGCAGCCAGGGACAGGGAGGGTTTGAAAAACTGTTTTTT
CDR3: CASSQGQGGFEKLFF

length: 15
D: TRBD2
J: TRBJ2-3
V: TRBV6-5
size: NA
DNA: TGTGCCAGCAGTACCACTAGCGGGGGAGCAGATACGCAGTATTTT
CDR3: CASSTTSGGADTQYF

length: 15
D: NA
J: TRBJ1-5
V: TRBV6-5
size: NA
DNA: TGTGCCAGCAGTTACGGGGTAGCAGGCAATCAGCCCCAGCATTTT
CDR3: CASSYGVAGNQPQHF

length: 16
D: TRBD1
J: TRBJ1-2
V: TRBV15
size: NA
DNA: TGTGCCACCAGCCGAGCCGGGACAGCGCTTAACTATGGCTACACCTTC
CDR3: CATSRAGTALNYGYTF

length: 16
D: NA
J: TRBJ2-5
V: TRBV24-1
size: NA
DNA: TGTGCCACCAGTGATTTGCAAGGGTGGGAGGTAGAGACCCAGTACTTC
CDR3: CATSDLQGWEVETQYF

length: 16
D: TRBD2
J: TRBJ2-3
V: TRBV19
size: NA
DNA: TGTGCCAGTAGTATTCTGGCGGGAGGCCTCGGGAATACGCAGTATTTT
CDR3: CASSILAGGLGNTQYF

length: 16
D: NA
J: TRBJ2-2
V: TRBV5-1
size: NA
DNA: TGCGCCAGCAGCTTGTATCAGGGGCGGAACACCGGGGAGCTGTTTTTT
CDR3: CASSLYQGRNTGELFF

length: 16
D: TRBD1
J: TRBJ1-5
V: TRBV25-1
size: few
DNA: TGTGCCAGCAGTGGGAGAGGGACAGGGAGCAATCAGCCCCAGCATTTT
CDR3: CASSGRGTGSNQPQHF

length: 15
D: TRBD1
J: TRBJ1-4
V: TRBV15
size: NA
DNA: TGTGCCACCAGCAGAGAAGAGGGGGCGAAGGAAAAACTGTTTTTT
CDR3: CATSREEGAKEKLFF

length: 15
D: NA
J: TRBJ2-2
V: TRBV6-5
size: NA
DNA: TGTGCCAGCAGAGCCGGACAGCAGAACACCGGGGAGCTGTTTTTT
CDR3: CASRAGQQNTGELFF

length: 14
D: NA
J: TRBJ2-2
V: TRBV28
size: NA
DNA: TGTGCCAGCAGTTTATCCGAGAACACCGGGGAGCTGTTTTTT
CDR3: CASSLSENTGELFF

length: 15
D: NA
J: TRBJ1-3
V: TRBV2
size: NA
DNA: TGTGCCAGCAGACCCCCAGGGTTGGGAGGAAACACCATATATTTT
CDR3: CASRPPGLGGNTIYF

length: 18
D: NA
J: TRBJ2-2
V: TRBV18
size: NA
DNA: TGTGCCAGCTCACCCCTAGTGAGGGGGGACTTGAACACCGGGGAGCTGTTTTTT
CDR3: CASSPLVRGDLNTGELFF

length: 12
D: TRBD1
J: TRBJ2-7
V: TRBV12-3/TRBV12-4
size: NA
DNA: TGTGCCAGCGCGGACAGGCCCTACGAGCAGTACTTC
CDR3: CASADRPYEQYF

length: 13
D: TRBD1
J: TRBJ1-1
V: TRBV6-2/TRBV6-3
size: NA
DNA: TGTGCCAGCAGTCCAGGACAGGTCAATGAAGCTTTCTTT
CDR3: CASSPGQVNEAFF

length: 13
D: TRBD1
J: TRBJ2-7
V: TRBV6-5
size: NA
DNA: TGTGCCAGCAGAAACGGACAGGGCTACGAGCAGTACTTC
CDR3: CASRNGQGYEQYF

length: 16
D: TRBD1
J: TRBJ1-2
V: TRBV27
size: NA
DNA: TGTGCCAGCAGTTTATCCTCAGGACAGGGAGGCTATGGCTACACCTTC
CDR3: CASSLSSGQGGYGYTF

length: 15
D: NA
J: TRBJ2-3
V: TRBV5-1
size: NA
DNA: TGCGCCAGCAGCCAGACAGTGTCTAGCACAGATACGCAGTATTTT
CDR3: CASSQTVSSTDTQYF

length: 12
D: NA
J: TRBJ2-7
V: TRBV11-2
size: NA
DNA: TGTGCCAGCAGCTTCAGCTCCTACGAGCAGTACTTC
CDR3: CASSFSSYEQYF

length: 14
D: TRBD1
J: TRBJ1-1
V: TRBV15
size: NA
DNA: TGTGCCACCAGCAGCGGACAGGGGTGGACTGAAGCTTTCTTT
CDR3: CATSSGQGWTEAFF

length: 14
D: TRBD1
J: TRBJ1-4
V: TRBV9
size: many
DNA: TGTGCCAGCAGCGTAGAGTACAGGGGCGGGGAACTGTTTTTT
CDR3: CASSVEYRGGELFF

length: 16
D: NA
J: TRBJ1-1
V: TRBV4-1
size: NA
DNA: TGCGCCAGCAGCCAAGAGGGTGGGGTTTTGAACACTGAAGCTTTCTTT
CDR3: CASSQEGGVLNTEAFF